A selection of T cell receptor beta chains follows, all from one sample in a study of cytomegalovirus exposure and HLA in healthy donors. Measured with immunoSEQ multiplex PCR; TCRdb has only the in-frame clones, and not every one. The data contain approximately 170,000 clones, just over 75% of them singletons. The material sequenced was PBMCs. The source of these receptors is a man aged 40-49 years in good health and CMV-seronegative. The CDR3 runs from the conserved cysteine through the conserved F or W. D genes are given only for firm matches. The size entry is marked missing in some rows and otherwise reads once, few, many or a size class.

TRBJ2-1	NA	NA	TRBV19	TGTGCCACCTTTTCCAATGAGCAGTTCTTC	CATFSNEQFF
TRBJ2-1	NA	TRBD2	TRBV7-3	TGTGCCAGCAGCTCTCAGGGCCTAGCGGGAGGCTACAATGAGCAGTTCTTC	CASSSQGLAGGYNEQFF
TRBJ1-2	NA	NA	TRBV30	TGTGCCTGGAGTACTAACGGAATCTATGGCTACACCTTC	CAWSTNGIYGYTF
TRBJ2-6	once	NA	TRBV2	TGTGCCAGCATGGCCCTAGGTCATGCGGTCAACGGCCTGACTTTC	CASMALGHAVNGLTF
TRBJ2-7	NA	NA	TRBV7-9	TGTGCCACCGGCGGACTGATCTCTTGGGAGCAGTACTTC	CATGGLISWEQYF
TRBJ2-2	NA	TRBD2	TRBV6-4	TGTGCCAGCACCGTTTACCGGGGGGGAAGGGTCGGGGAGCTGTTTTTT	CASTVYRGGRVGELFF
TRBJ2-1	NA	NA	TRBV10-3	TGTGCCATCAGCCAAAGTACTAGCTCCTATGAGCAGTTCTTC	CAISQSTSSYEQFF
TRBJ2-5	NA	NA	TRBV25-1	TGTGCCAGCAGTGAAGGGGCGAGGGAGACCCAGTACTTC	CASSEGARETQYF
TRBJ1-1	NA	NA	TRBV14	TGTGCCAGCAGCCAAGTGGGACAAAACTCGATGAACACTGAAGCTTTCTTT	CASSQVGQNSMNTEAFF
TRBJ2-4	NA	NA	TRBV11-2	TGTGCCAGCAGCTTTGGGCCCTTTCAAAACATTCAGTACTTC	CASSFGPFQNIQYF
TRBJ1-1	NA	TRBD1	TRBV19	TGTGCCAGTAGTATTGGGACAGGGGGTGGGTACACTGAAGCTTTCTTT	CASSIGTGGGYTEAFF
TRBJ2-1	NA	NA	TRBV11-2	TGTGCCAGCAGCCCTAGGGACCGGGAGTACAATGAGCAGTTCTTC	CASSPRDREYNEQFF
TRBJ1-1	NA	NA	TRBV20-1	TGCAGTGCTACCAGGGGAGCTGAAGCTTTCTTT	CSATRGAEAFF
TRBJ2-2	NA	NA	TRBV7-2	TGTGCCAGCAGCTTATCAAACTCGAACACCGGGGAGCTGTTTTTT	CASSLSNSNTGELFF
TRBJ1-1	NA	NA	TRBV11-2	TGTGCCAGCAGCTCGATCTGGGCGGGAAACACTGAAGCTTTCTTT	CASSSIWAGNTEAFF
TRBJ1-5	NA	TRBD1	TRBV28	TGTGCCAGCAGTTTACCACAGGGGGCTCCCAATCAGCCCCAGCATTTT	CASSLPQGAPNQPQHF
TRBJ2-3	NA	TRBD2	TRBV7-3	TGTGCCAGCAGCGAGGGACTAGCGGGCCTCACAGATACGCAGTATTTT	CASSEGLAGLTDTQYF
TRBJ1-2	NA	NA	TRBV9	TGTGCCAGCAGCGGCCGGGACATCTATGGCTACACCTTC	CASSGRDIYGYTF
TRBJ1-4	few	TRBD1	TRBV28	TGTGCCAGCAGTTTTTTCGACAGGGCTGATGAAAAACTGTTTTTT	CASSFFDRADEKLFF
TRBJ2-3	NA	NA	TRBV7-2	TGTGCCAGCAGCTTTGGGGGACTGTCCACAGATACGCAGTATTTT	CASSFGGLSTDTQYF
TRBJ2-7	large	NA	TRBV6-6	TGTGCCAGCAGTTACTCTAGAAGCTCCTACGAGCAGTACTTC	CASSYSRSSYEQYF
TRBJ2-3	NA	NA	TRBV28	TGTGCCAGCAGGAACGGGGTCGGAGATACGCAGTATTTT	CASRNGVGDTQYF
TRBJ2-1	few	TRBD1	TRBV7-9	TGTTCCAGCAGCCAAGCTTCCGGGACAGATAACAATGAGCAGTTCTTC	CSSSQASGTDNNEQFF
TRBJ2-5	once	TRBD2	TRBV9	TGTGCCAGCAGCGCCCCGACTAGCCCGTCTTCTATCCGGGTCGAGACCCAGTACTTC	CASSAPTSPSSIRVETQYF
TRBJ2-1	NA	TRBD2	TRBV7-3	TGTGCCAGCAGCCCCGGACTAGCGGGAGCGGGTGAGCAGTTCTTC	CASSPGLAGAGEQFF
TRBJ2-3	NA	TRBD2	TRBV28	TGTGCCAGCGTCAGGGACTACCCCACAGATACGCAGTATTTT	CASVRDYPTDTQYF
TRBJ2-2	NA	TRBD1	TRBV7-9	TGTGCCAGCAGCCCGACAGGGTTGTTCGGGGAGCTGTTTTTT	CASSPTGLFGELFF
TRBJ2-2	NA	NA	TRBV21-1	TGTGCCAGCAGCAAAGCGCAGGAGGACACCGGGGAGCTGTTTTTT	CASSKAQEDTGELFF
TRBJ2-7	few	NA	TRBV28	TGTGCCAGCAGTCGTACAGGGTCCGGACCCTCCGAGCAGTACTTC	CASSRTGSGPSEQYF
TRBJ1-1	NA	TRBD1	TRBV15	TGTGCCACCAGCAGAGATTGGGCAGGGGGGACGAACACTGAAGCTTTCTTT	CATSRDWAGGTNTEAFF
TRBJ1-1	NA	NA	TRBV6-5	TGTGCCAGCAGTCCCAGGGGGAACACTGAAGCTTTCTTT	CASSPRGNTEAFF
TRBJ2-3	once	TRBD1	TRBV5-1	TGCGCCAGCAGCCCAAAGACAGGGGCCGGGGCAGATACGCAGTATTTT	CASSPKTGAGADTQYF
TRBJ1-4	NA	NA	TRBV6-6	TGTGCCAGCAGCCTCGGAGGGGATAATGAAAAACTGTTTTTT	CASSLGGDNEKLFF